The 22 T cell receptor beta chains below come from one sample, sequenced in a study of post-analysis software for immune sequencing data. Broader study findings: The five TRBV segments detected at higher frequency in patients than in controls included TRBV5-6, TRBV5-1 and TRBV20-1.

What these receptors recognize is not known. The authors incorporated unique molecular identifiers into the TCR beta cDNA libraries. TCRdb used MiXCR to reprocess the PCR reads, holding one entry per CDR3 protein. The sample holds about 200,000 distinct CDR3 sequences, 25% to 30% seen once. Sequencing was carried out using blood. The receptors stem from a girl aged 2 to 17 with multiple sclerosis.

The chain recombines TRBV5-1 with TRBJ2-4; D may match TRBD1 or TRBD2 (6 bases each). The V end lost 4 bases, the J end lost 13 bases, and 18 bases lay between the germline ends. The length of the CDR3 is 13 residues. Germline-derived CDR1 and CDR2 are SGHRS and YFSETQ. CDR3 in DNA: TGCGCCAGCAGCCTCATTCCACAGGGACTGCAGTACTTC. The encoded protein is CASSLIPQGLQYF.

This clonotype was counted many times. The chain uses TRBV5-1 and TRBJ2-7; D is undetermined. The CDR3 contains 13 residues. The V gene's germline CDR1 is SGHRS and CDR2 YFSETQ. Trimming cost V 1 base and J 3 bases, with 8 bases left between them. The CDR3: CASSLFLDYEQYF. The CDR3 nucleotides read TGCGCCAGCAGCTTGTTTTTGGACTACGAGCAGTACTTC.

In regard to this clonotype: An end of the junction does not agree with germline; a read error may underlie this. The chain joins TRBV5-1 to TRBJ2-1, with D possibly matching TRBD2 (5 bases). The CDR3 has 15 amino acids. The V gene's germline CDR1 is SGHRS and CDR2 YFSETQ. CDR3 nucleotide sequence: TGCGCCAGCAGCTTGACTGGGAGCTCCCACAATGAGCAGTTCTTC. It is translated as CASSLTGSSHNEQFF.

In the case of this clonotype: A much larger clone lies one base from this, so it may be a read error. The rearrangement uses TRBV3-1 and TRBJ1-4; the D gene is possibly TRBD1 (5 bases). CDR1 and CDR2 from the germline V gene are LGHDT and YNNKEL (reference sequence). This CDR3 region has 15 residues. The CDR3: CASRSTGRANEKRFF. The CDR3 coding sequence is TGTGCCAGCAGGTCAACGGGGCGGGCTAATGAAAAACGGTTTTTT. The full variable domain, its missing parts supplied by reference TRBV3-1 and TRBJ1-4, is DTAVSQTPKYLVTQMGNDKSIKCEQNLGHDTMYWYKQDSKKFLKIMFSYNNKELIINETVPNRFSPKSPDKAHLNLHINSLELGDSAVYFCASRSTGRANEKRFFGSGTQLSVL.

The chain recombines TRBV5-1 with TRBJ1-1; no firm D call. This CDR3 is 13 amino acids long. Between the trimmed V and J ends, which lost 0 bases and 2 bases, there was a span of 5 bases. Looked up from germline, CDR1 is SGHRS and CDR2 is YFSETQ. CDR3 loop: CASSLATNTEAFF. The CDR3 DNA is TGCGCCAGCAGCTTGGCGACAAACACTGAAGCTTTCTTT. The whole variable domain, remainder taken from reference TRBV5-1 and TRBJ1-1, is KAGVTQTPRYLIKTRGQQVTLSCSPISGHRSVSWYQQTPGQGLQFLFEYFSETQRNKGNFPGRFSGRQFSNSRSEMNVSTLELGDSALYLCASSLATNTEAFFGQGTRLTVV.

A few counts support this clonotype. This chain links TRBV28 with TRBJ2-1; 10 bases fit TRBD2. This CDR3 has 13 amino acids. Germline lookup yields CDR1 MDHEN and CDR2 SYDVKM. The J segment lost 13 bases and the V segment lost 8 bases, leaving 11 bases of the junction unmatched. CDR3 nucleotide sequence: TGTGCCAGCCAGAGGGACGGACTAGCGGAACAGTTCTTC. Its protein is CASQRDGLAEQFF.

Note on this clonotype: Relative to the germline gene, one junction end is altered; a read error may explain this. J is TRBJ2-4 and V is TRBV20-1; maybe TRBD2 (6 bases). The DNA end favors TRBJ2-5, so the J call may be wrong. Germline V CDR1 and CDR2: DFQATT, SNEGSKA (reference sequence). The CDR3 has 14 amino acids. CDR3 DNA sequence: TGCGGTGCTAGCCGGGACTCCGCCGGGGAGACCCAGTACTTC. This sequence encodes CGASRDSAGETQYF.

Note on this clonotype: A single base separates this from a much larger clone, so it may be a read error. The chain employs TRBV7-2 and TRBJ2-4; D gene ambiguous. The CDR3 is made up of 12 amino acids. Germline loops: CDR1 SGHTA, CDR2 FQGNSA. The CDR3 region is CASSLVFYEQDF. CDR3 nucleotides: TGTGCCAGCAGCTTAGTCTTTTACGAGCAGGACTTC.

A note on this clonotype: A much more abundant neighbour one base away suggests this may be a read error. This chain connects TRBV6-5 to TRBJ2-5, with 9 bases matching TRBD1. The J call may not be correct, given that the DNA end is closer to TRBJ2-7. CDR1 and CDR2 from the germline V gene are MNHEY and SVGAGI. This CDR3 region has 14 residues. The CDR3 sequence is CASRGDRVPTEQYF. The CDR3 DNA follows: TGTGCCAGCAGAGGGGACAGGGTCCCCACCGAGCAGTACTTC.

This chain links TRBV6-2 or TRBV6-3 with TRBJ1-5; D might be TRBD1 (6 bases). The V end was cut by 4 bases, the J end by 2 bases, with 12 bases between. Germline CDR1 is MNHEY and CDR2 is SVGEGT. This CDR3 is 15 amino acids long. CDR3 sequence reads: CASSSGAGGNQPQHF. The CDR3, as DNA: TGTGCCAGCAGTTCGGGGGCAGGGGGCAATCAGCCCCAGCATTTT.

In this sample, this clonotype turned up many times. The rearrangement joins TRBV5-1 to TRBJ2-3; D is possibly TRBD1 (5 bases). Per germline, CDR1 SGHRS and CDR2 YFSETQ. This CDR3 has 13 amino acids. V dropped 7 bases and J dropped 2 bases, with 11 bases sitting between them. The chain's CDR3 is CASSEDNTDTQYF. The DNA for the CDR3 is TGCGCCAGCTCCGAGGACAACACAGATACGCAGTATTTT.

This clonotype occurred a few times. Here the CDR3 DNA reads TGCAGTGCTGCACTACTAGCGGGCACCCCCTACGAGCAGTACTTC. Protein product: CSAALLAGTPYEQYF. The chain recombines TRBV20-1 with TRBJ2-7, with 9 bases aligning to TRBD2. Germline CDR1 and CDR2: DFQATT and SNEGSKA (reference sequence). The trim removed 5 bases at V and 2 bases at J, leaving 10 bases unmatched. There are 15 residues in the CDR3.

In this sample, this clonotype turned up many times. The rearrangement joins TRBV6-6 to TRBJ2-3, with TRBD2 matching 13 bases. Per germline, CDR1 MNHNY and CDR2 SVGAGI (reference sequence). This CDR3 region has 15 residues. J was trimmed by 4 bases and V by 2 bases; bases with no gene match: 0. In DNA, the CDR3 is TGTGCCAGCAGTTACACTAGCGGGGGGGCAGATACGCAGTATTTT. It codes for CASSYTSGGADTQYF.

The chain links TRBV5-1 to TRBJ1-6; 7 bases align to TRBD1. Germline values: CDR1 SGHRS, CDR2 YFSETQ. V was clipped by 5 bases and J by 7 bases; unmatched bases: 6. This CDR3 spans 14 amino acids. CDR3: CASRMTGMNSPLHF. Here the CDR3 DNA reads TGCGCCAGCAGAATGACAGGGATGAATTCACCCCTCCACTTT.

Of note for this clonotype: Because the CDR3 is missing its conserved closing phenylalanine or tryptophan, this is likely a read error. No DNA is shown, since the ends of the CDR3 on it are uncertain; the CDR3 is the one TCRdb lists. The chain uses TRBV12-3 or TRBV12-4 and TRBJ1-5; the tabulated D call, TRBD1, remains unverified against the DNA. A total of 15 residues make up the CDR3, ends included. The CDR3 here is CASSWSGRRISPSIL.

Many counts were recorded for this clonotype. This rearrangement joins TRBV15 to TRBJ2-5; D possibly corresponds to TRBD2 (6 bases). The CDR3 spans 14 residues. Germline V gene sequence: CDR1 LNHNV, CDR2 YYDKDF (reference sequence). V lost 5 bases, J lost 10 bases, and 20 bases lay in between. The DNA for the CDR3 is TGTGCCACCAGCCAGCGGAGGCCAGGCGGGGACCAGTACTTC. This encodes CATSQRRPGGDQYF.

As for this clonotype: Compared with germline, one end of the junction differs, possibly owing to a read error. The CDR3 spells CSIESSGQGTNEQFF. The CDR3, as DNA: TGCAGCATTGAATCTTCGGGACAGGGGACCAATGAGCAGTTCTTC. The chain couples TRBV29-1 to TRBJ2-1, with TRBD1 matching over 10 bases. Germline V CDR1 and CDR2: SQVTM, ANQGSEA. This CDR3 has 15 residues.

To note about this clonotype: This clone may be a read error of a much larger clone one base away. The V call is TRBV5-1, the J call TRBJ1-2; 7 bases are a match to TRBD1. The CDR3 contains 16 residues. J was trimmed by 0 bases and V by 0 bases; bases with no gene match: 5. Germline CDR1 reads SGHRS; CDR2 reads YFSETQ. CDR3 region: CASSLGQGVANYGYTF. CDR3 nucleotides: TGCGCCAGCAGCTTGGGCCAGGGGGTGGCTAACTATGGCTACACCTTC.

V gene TRBV3-1 combines with J gene TRBJ1-2; no definite D call. In germline, CDR1 is LGHDT, CDR2 YNNKEL (reference sequence). This CDR3 comprises 13 residues. V was cut by 1 base and J by 4 bases, with 7 bases left in between. The CDR3 loop reads CASSQVASYGYTF. DNA for the CDR3: TGTGCCAGCAGCCAAGTGGCGTCCTATGGCTACACCTTC.

There are many counts of this clonotype. This chain links TRBV3-1 with TRBJ2-7, with D possibly matching TRBD2 (7 bases). CDR3 length: 14 residues. V was trimmed by 4 bases and J by 3 bases, leaving 13 bases between them. Looked up from germline, CDR1 is LGHDT and CDR2 is YNNKEL (reference sequence). The CDR3 DNA follows: TGTGCCAGCAGCCGCCGAGGGGGGGGCTACGAGCAGTACTTC. It yields the protein CASSRRGGGYEQYF.

A word on this clonotype: Its ends do not fully match the called genes, so a read error is possible. The rearrangement uses TRBV6-2 or TRBV6-3 and TRBJ2-6; D is possibly TRBD1 (6 bases). Germline CDR1 and CDR2: MNHEY and SVGEGT. The CDR3 is 17 residues long. In DNA form, the CDR3 reads TGTGCCAGCAGCCAAGGACAGATCTACTCTGGGACCAACGTCCTGACTTTC. Its protein is CASSQGQIYSGTNVLTF.

This sequence joins TRBV12-3 or TRBV12-4 and TRBJ2-2; D gene uncertain. The CDR3 length is 14 residues. V was shortened by 6 bases and J by 4 bases, with 12 bases between the two germline ends. The CDR3 reads CASSPPVGTGELFF. The CDR3 DNA follows: TGTGCCAGCAGCCCCCCAGTGGGCACCGGGGAGCTGTTTTTT.